This TCR beta chain was observed in a study of metastatic and nonmetastatic thyroid tumors. Findings and caveats of the study: A significant increase in TCR beta diversity was reportedly seen in malignant thyroid tumors relative to benign nodules, in blood and tumor.

Not a single patient had been given any form of treatment at any point before undergoing thyroid surgery. This clone was picked up many times. Its specificity is unknown. The V end lost 7 bases, the J end lost 4 bases, and 13 bases lay between the germline ends. This CDR3 region has 13 residues. From germline, CDR1 is SGHDT and CDR2 YYEEEE. Per the original data handling: Clinicopathological groups of papillary thyroid cancer showed CDR3 differences that were used to build a distant-metastasis classifier. TCRdb re-called clones via MiXCR from the PCR reads. The V and J calls shown here were made by TCRdb, not taken from the authors' results. The sample records tens of thousands of clones, about a sixth being singletons.

This sequence joins TRBV5-6 and TRBJ2-3; D is uncertain. This receptor was obtained from a female donor with papillary thyroid cancer or a benign thyroid nodule (not recorded which). Some clones in this sample may be carry-over from other donors' samples. Material for sequencing was blood. Written as DNA, the CDR3 is TGTGCCAGCTCCTTGGTCGAGGCAGATACGCAGTATTTT. It codes for CASSLVEADTQYF.